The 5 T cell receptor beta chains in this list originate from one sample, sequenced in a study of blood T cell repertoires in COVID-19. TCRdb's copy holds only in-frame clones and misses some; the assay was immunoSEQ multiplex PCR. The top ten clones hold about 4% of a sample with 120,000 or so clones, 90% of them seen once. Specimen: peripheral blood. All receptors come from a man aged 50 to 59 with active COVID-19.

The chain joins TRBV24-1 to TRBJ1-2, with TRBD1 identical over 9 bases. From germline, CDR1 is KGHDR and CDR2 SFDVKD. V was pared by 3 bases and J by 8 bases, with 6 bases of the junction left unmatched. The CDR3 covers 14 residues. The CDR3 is CATSDTGTGIGYTF. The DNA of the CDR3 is TGTGCCACCAGTGATACCGGGACAGGGATCGGCTACACCTTC.

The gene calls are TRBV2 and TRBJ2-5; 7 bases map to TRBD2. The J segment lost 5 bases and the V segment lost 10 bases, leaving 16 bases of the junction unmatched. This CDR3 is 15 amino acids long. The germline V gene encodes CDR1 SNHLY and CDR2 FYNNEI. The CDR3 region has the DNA TGTGCCACTGGGAGGGAAAGTCTTTTTTGGGAGACCCAGTACTTC. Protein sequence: CATGRESLFWETQYF.

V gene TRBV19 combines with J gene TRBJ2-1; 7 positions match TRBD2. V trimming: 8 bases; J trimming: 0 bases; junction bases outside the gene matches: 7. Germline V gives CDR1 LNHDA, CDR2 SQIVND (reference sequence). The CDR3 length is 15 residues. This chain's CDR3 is CASGMGGSSYNEQFF. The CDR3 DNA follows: TGTGCCAGTGGGATGGGAGGGAGCTCCTACAATGAGCAGTTCTTC.

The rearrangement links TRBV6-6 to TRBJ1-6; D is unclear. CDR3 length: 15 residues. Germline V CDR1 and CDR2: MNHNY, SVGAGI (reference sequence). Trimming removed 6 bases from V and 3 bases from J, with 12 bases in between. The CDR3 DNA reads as TGTGCCAGCAGCCCCCGTAACGGCTATAATTCACCCCTCCACTTT. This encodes CASSPRNGYNSPLHF.

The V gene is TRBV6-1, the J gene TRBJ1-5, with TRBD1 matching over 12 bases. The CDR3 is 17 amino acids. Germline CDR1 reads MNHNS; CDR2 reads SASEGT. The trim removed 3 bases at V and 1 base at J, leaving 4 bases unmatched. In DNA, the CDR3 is TGTGCCAGCAGTGAGGGGACAGGGGGCTGGAGCAATCAGCCCCAGCATTTT. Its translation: CASSEGTGGWSNQPQHF.